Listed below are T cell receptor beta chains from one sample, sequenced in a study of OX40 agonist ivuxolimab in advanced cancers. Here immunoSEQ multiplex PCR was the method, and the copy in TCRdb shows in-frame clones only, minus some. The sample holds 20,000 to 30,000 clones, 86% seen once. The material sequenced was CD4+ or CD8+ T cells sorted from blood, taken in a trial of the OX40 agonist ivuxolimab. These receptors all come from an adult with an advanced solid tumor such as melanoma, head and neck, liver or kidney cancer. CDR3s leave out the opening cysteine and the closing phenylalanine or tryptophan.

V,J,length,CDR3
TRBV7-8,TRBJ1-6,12,ASSKTGVGSPLH
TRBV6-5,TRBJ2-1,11,ASSLGRKNEQF
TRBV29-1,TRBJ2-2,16,SVDFGLAGDRNTGELF
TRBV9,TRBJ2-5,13,ASSVESGGQETQY
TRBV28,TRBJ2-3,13,ASRRTSGRGDTQY
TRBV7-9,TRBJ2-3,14,ASSLGQGESTDTQY
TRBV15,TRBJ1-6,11,ATSRTQNPPLH
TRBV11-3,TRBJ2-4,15,ASSHLTGECSKNIQY
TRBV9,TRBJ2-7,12,ASSDKRTSNEQY
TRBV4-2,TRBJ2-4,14,ASSQTTGAPKDIQY
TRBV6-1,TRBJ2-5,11,ASSESYGETQY
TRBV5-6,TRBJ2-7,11,ASSGDRGYEQY
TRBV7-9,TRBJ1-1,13,ASIPFGQANTEAF
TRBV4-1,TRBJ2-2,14,ASSSPSGPNTGELF
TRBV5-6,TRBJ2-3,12,ASSLGSSVGTQY
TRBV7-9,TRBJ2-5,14,ASSRTSGAYQETQY
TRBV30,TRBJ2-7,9,AWSVGGEQY
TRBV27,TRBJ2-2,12,ASSWGGSAGELF
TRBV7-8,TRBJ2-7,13,ASSPEGRSSYEQY
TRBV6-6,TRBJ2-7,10,ASRLSPDEQY
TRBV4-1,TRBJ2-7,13,ASSHPGTGVREQY
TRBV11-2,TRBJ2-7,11,ASSLADGYEQY